One sample yielded the 23 T cell receptor beta chains listed below, sequenced in a study of cytomegalovirus exposure and HLA in healthy donors (dated 2017 in TCRdb). Library prep was done by the immunoSEQ multiplex PCR assay. For the multiplex PCR, a mixture combining 60 forward primers for TCR Vbeta segments and 13 reverse primers for TCR Jbeta segments was used. Imported from immuneACCESS, the table was reduced by TCRdb to in-frame sequences with V and J called. These copies leave out some clones; in studies compared against another copy, an unresolved V gene accounts for under half, and the cause of the remainder is not known. This sample gives roughly 140,000 clones in total; roughly 80% of them show up just once. The top ten hold around 3.2% of the sample. The sample comprised PBMCs. These receptor sequences come from a male donor in good health and CMV-seronegative.

This clone was detected once. CDR3 nucleotides: TGTGCCAGCAGCCAAGATGAGGGACAGATAATAACCGGTAATGAGCAGTTCTTC. Amino acid sequence: CASSQDEGQIITGNEQFF. This sequence joins TRBV4-2 and TRBJ2-1; 7 nucleotides match TRBD1. V shed 0 bases and J 7 bases; nucleotides not matched to a gene: 15. Germline assignment: CDR1 LGHNA and CDR2 YNFKEQ. The CDR3 consists of 18 residues.

V gene TRBV5-4 combines with J gene TRBJ1-1; 7 bases align to TRBD1. The CDR3 loop spans 13 amino acids. Germline CDR1 reads SGHNT; CDR2 reads YYREEE (reference sequence). The V gene end was trimmed by 2 bases and the J gene end by 6 bases; junction bases not matched to a gene: 4. CDR3: CASSFDRVSEAFF. CDR3 coding DNA: TGTGCCAGCAGCTTCGACAGGGTCTCTGAAGCTTTCTTT.

This clone has just one count. The chain links TRBV2 to TRBJ2-1; 11 bases map to TRBD2. This CDR3 has 13 residues. Trimming removed 9 bases from V and 4 bases from J; junction bases left unmatched: 2. The V gene's germline CDR1 is SNHLY and CDR2 FYNNEI. CDR3 region: CASPSGGYNEQFF. The CDR3 DNA reads as TGTGCCAGTCCTAGCGGGGGGTACAATGAGCAGTTCTTC.

The J gene is TRBJ1-1, the V gene TRBV18; a possible D gene is TRBD1 (5 bases). The CDR3 contains 14 residues. V was clipped by 6 bases and J by 3 bases, with 14 bases between them. CDR1 is KGHSH and CDR2 is LQKENI in the germline V gene. The CDR3: CASSPQGRDTEAFF. CDR3 DNA sequence: TGTGCCAGCTCGCCGCAGGGCCGGGACACTGAAGCTTTCTTT.

The chain has TRBV11-2 and TRBJ2-5; 8 nucleotides agree with TRBD1. This CDR3 is built from 16 residues. Germline V gene data show CDR1 as SGHAT and CDR2 as FQNNGV. With V trimmed by 2 bases and J by 5 bases, 10 bases remained unmatched. The CDR3 region has the DNA TGTGCCAGCAGCTTACCTCAGACAGGGGAAACGGAGACCCAGTACTTC. Residues: CASSLPQTGETETQYF.

This chain uses TRBV6-5 with TRBJ2-1; no definite D call. There are 13 residues in the CDR3. Germline assignment: CDR1 MNHEY and CDR2 SVGAGI. The ends were cut back, 5 bases at V and 9 bases at J, with 14 bases in the middle. The CDR3 coding sequence is TGTGCCAGCAGTCCTCTTCGGGTCGGTGAGCAGTTCTTC. Translation: CASSPLRVGEQFF.

This chain connects TRBV2 to TRBJ2-3; the match to TRBD2 covers 9 bases. Germline CDR1 and CDR2: SNHLY and FYNNEI. There are 14 residues in the CDR3. V dropped 7 bases and J dropped 1; count of bases not matched to a gene: 3. Here the CDR3 DNA reads TGTGCCAGCACTCTAGCGGGACGCACAGATACGCAGTATTTT. Its protein is CASTLAGRTDTQYF.

The gene calls are TRBV4-2 and TRBJ2-2; 11 nucleotides match TRBD1. This CDR3 is 15 amino acids long. The V gene end was trimmed by 3 bases and the J gene end by 6 bases; junction bases not matched to a gene: 3. The germline V gene encodes CDR1 LGHNA and CDR2 YNFKEQ. The CDR3 bases are TGTGCCAGCAGCCACGGACAGGGGGCGTCCGGGGAGCTGTTTTTT. Translating gives CASSHGQGASGELFF.

The gene calls are TRBV7-3 and TRBJ1-2; D perhaps matches TRBD1 (6 bases). The CDR3 totals 17 residues. Germline loops: CDR1 SGHTA, CDR2 FQGTGA. Between the trimmed V and J ends, which lost 3 bases and 0 bases, there was a span of 17 bases. As DNA, the CDR3 is TGTGCCAGCAGCTTGGAGGGGGGGGAAGGGGCTAACTATGGCTACACCTTC. The encoded protein is CASSLEGGEGANYGYTF.

The chain recombines TRBV7-9 with TRBJ2-2, with a possible D match to TRBD2 (6 bases). V lost 10 bases, J lost 3 bases, and 21 bases lay in between. CDR3 length: 16 amino acids. From germline, CDR1 is SEHNR and CDR2 FQNEAQ (reference sequence). CDR3 sequence (DNA): TGTGCCATCAACCCGGTGGGGAGGACTTACACCGGGGAGCTGTTTTTT. It translates to CAINPVGRTYTGELFF. Variable domain in full (rest from reference TRBV7-9 and TRBJ2-2): DTGVSQNPRHKITKRGQNVTFRCDPISEHNRLYWYRQTLGQGPEFLTYFQNEAQLEKSRLLSDRFSAERPKGSFSTLEIQRTEQGDSAMYLCAINPVGRTYTGELFFGEGSRLTVL.

This chain uses TRBV4-2 with TRBJ1-4; 9 positions match TRBD1. The CDR3 loop spans 14 amino acids. In germline, CDR1 is LGHNA, CDR2 YNFKEQ. V was pared by 1 base and J by 8 bases, with 2 bases of the junction left unmatched. The CDR3 nucleotides read TGTGCCAGCAGCCAAGCACAGGGGGCGGAAAAACTGTTTTTT. Its protein product is CASSQAQGAEKLFF.

As for this clone: At one end, the junction sequence differs from germline, possibly due to a read error. V is TRBV7-7 and J is TRBJ2-5; 8 nucleotides line up with TRBD1. This CDR3 comprises 15 residues. CDR1 is SSHAT, CDR2 FNYEAQ, per germline (reference sequence). DNA of the CDR3: TGTGCTAGCAGCTTAGCCAGGGGGCCCCAAGAGACCCAGTACTTC. Encoded protein: CASSLARGPQETQYF.

V gene TRBV5-6 combines with J gene TRBJ2-5; 11 bases line up with TRBD2. Germline V lookup: CDR1 SGHDT, CDR2 YYEEEE. This CDR3 region has 17 residues. Trimming at V came to 0 bases and at J to 5 bases, leaving 9 bases not matched to a gene. The CDR3 nucleotides read TGTGCCAGCAGCTTGGGTACTAGCGGGAGAATCCGGGAGACCCAGTACTTC. It encodes CASSLGTSGRIRETQYF.

This chain links TRBV10-3 with TRBJ2-5, with 7 bases that match TRBD1. The J call is doubtful: the DNA matches TRBJ2-7 better. Germline V gene data show CDR1 as ENHRY and CDR2 as SYGVKD. There are 13 residues in the CDR3. The CDR3 is CASEGQGGNEQYF. The CDR3, as DNA: TGTGCCAGCGAGGGACAAGGGGGCAACGAGCAGTACTTC.

The chain employs TRBV29-1 and TRBJ2-4, with D possibly TRBD1 on 5 matching bases. The CDR3 length is 13 residues. V was clipped by 6 bases and J by 3 bases, with 12 bases between them. Germline V gene data show CDR1 as SQVTM and CDR2 as ANQGSEA. In DNA form, the CDR3 reads TGCAGCGTCCTGACAGAGGTCAAAAACATTCAGTACTTC. As protein: CSVLTEVKNIQYF. Based on the CDR3 plus reference TRBV29-1 and TRBJ2-4, the full variable domain is SAVISQKPSRDICQRGTSLTIQCQVDSQVTMMFWYRQQPGQSLTLIATANQGSEATYESGFVIDKFPISRPNLTFSTLTVSNMSPEDSSIYLCSVLTEVKNIQYFGAGTRLSVL.

The chain uses TRBV27 and TRBJ2-1; TRBD2 matches 9 bases. With 3 bases clipped from V and 6 bases from J, the junction kept 3 bases outside the gene matches. This CDR3 has 14 amino acids. Germline V gene data show CDR1 as MNHEY and CDR2 as SMNVEV (reference sequence). CDR3 loop: CASSLREGPNEQFF. DNA for the CDR3: TGTGCCAGCAGTTTGCGGGAGGGCCCCAATGAGCAGTTCTTC.

The rearrangement joins TRBV7-9 to TRBJ1-2, with 10 bases that match TRBD1. The germline gives CDR1 SEHNR, CDR2 FQNEAQ (reference sequence). The CDR3 is 14 amino acids. With 6 bases clipped from V and 5 bases from J, the junction kept 6 bases outside the gene matches. CDR3 in DNA: TGTGCCAGCAGTTACCCGGGACAGGGGTATGGCTACACCTTC. Amino acids: CASSYPGQGYGYTF.

The chain carries TRBV15 and TRBJ2-1, with TRBD2 matching over 11 bases. The germline gives CDR1 LNHNV, CDR2 YYDKDF (reference sequence). The CDR3 has 16 residues. The V segment lost 5 bases and the J segment 5 bases; nucleotides outside the gene matches: 8. CDR3 sequence (DNA): TGTGCCACCAGCCGGCCGCTAGCGGGAGGAGACAATGAGCAGTTCTTC. This gives the protein CATSRPLAGGDNEQFF.

The chain combines TRBV27 with TRBJ1-5; tentatively, D is TRBD1 (6 bases). CDR1 is MNHEY and CDR2 is SMNVEV in the germline V gene (reference sequence). The CDR3 spans 15 residues. V was shortened by 0 bases and J by 2 bases, with 8 bases between the two germline ends. The DNA of the CDR3 is TGTGCCAGCAGTTTATCAGGGGGGGGCAATCAGCCCCAGCATTTT. Encoded protein: CASSLSGGGNQPQHF.

This chain connects TRBV7-3 to TRBJ1-3, with no clear D. V gave up 0 bases and J gave up 4 bases, with 4 bases separating them. The CDR3 sequence is 13 residues long. CDR1 SGHTA and CDR2 FQGTGA come from the germline V gene. CDR3 bases: TGTGCCAGCAGCTTAACTTCGGGAAACACCATATATTTT. Translated, it gives CASSLTSGNTIYF. The whole variable domain, filled in from reference TRBV7-3 and TRBJ1-3, reads GAGVSQTPSNKVTEKGKYVELRCDPISGHTALYWYRQSLGQGPEFLIYFQGTGAADDSGLPNDRFFAVRPEGSVSTLKIQRTERGDSAVYLCASSLTSGNTIYFGEGSWLTVV.

The CDR3 DNA follows: TGTGCCAGCAGCTTCGAGCGAAACAATGAGCAGTTCTTC. Translated: CASSFERNNEQFF. This sequence joins TRBV7-3 and TRBJ2-1; D ambiguous. Germline loops: CDR1 SGHTA, CDR2 FQGTGA. The V end was cut by 3 bases, the J end by 5 bases, with 8 bases between. The CDR3 has 13 residues.

In its sample, this clone was seen a few times. The rearrangement joins TRBV28 to TRBJ1-1, with a tentative D call TRBD1 (5 bases). The CDR3 is made up of 14 amino acids. V was pared by 7 bases and J by 2 bases, with 14 bases between. Germline values: CDR1 MDHEN, CDR2 SYDVKM. In DNA form, the CDR3 reads TGTGCCAGCAACCGGGGGGGTTACAACACTGAAGCTTTCTTT. Amino acid sequence: CASNRGGYNTEAFF. The whole variable domain, filled in from reference TRBV28 and TRBJ1-1, reads DVKVTQSSRYLVKRTGEKVFLECVQDMDHENMFWYRQDPGLGLRLIYFSYDVKMKEKGDIPEGYSVSREKKERFSLILESASTNQTSMYLCASNRGGYNTEAFFGQGTRLTVV.

The chain is built from TRBV9 and TRBJ2-6; 9 nucleotides agree with TRBD1. Germline loops: CDR1 SGDLS, CDR2 YYNGEE. The CDR3 is 18 residues long. The ends lost 4 bases at V and 0 bases at J; junction bases unmatched: 8. The CDR3 here is CASSPRTGVDSGANVLTF. The CDR3 region has the DNA TGTGCCAGCAGCCCCAGGACAGGGGTTGACTCTGGGGCCAACGTCCTGACTTTC.